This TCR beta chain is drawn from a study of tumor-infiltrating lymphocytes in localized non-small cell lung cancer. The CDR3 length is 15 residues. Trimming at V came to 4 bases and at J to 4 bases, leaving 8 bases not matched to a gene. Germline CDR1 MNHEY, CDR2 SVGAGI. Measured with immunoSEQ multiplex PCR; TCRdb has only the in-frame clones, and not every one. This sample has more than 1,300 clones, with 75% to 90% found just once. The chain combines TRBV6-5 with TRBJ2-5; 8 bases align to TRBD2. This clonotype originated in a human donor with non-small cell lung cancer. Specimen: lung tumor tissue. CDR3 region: CASSSTGTSRETQYF. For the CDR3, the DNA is TGTGCCAGCAGTTCTACCGGGACTAGTCGAGAGACCCAGTACTTC.